This is a list of T cell receptor beta chains from one sample in a study of chemoradiotherapy in HPV16-positive cancers. The protocol was immunoSEQ multiplex PCR, while the TCRdb copy is restricted to in-frame clones and leaves out a portion. The sample shows 15,000 to 20,000 clones, just under 90% of them seen only once. Sample: blood, taken from a patient who underwent chemoradiotherapy. These receptors originate from a human donor with HPV-associated anogenital cancer. The CDR3 runs from the conserved cysteine through the conserved F or W. A D gene is named only where the DNA matches it firmly. Clone size is shown for a subset of rows, as once, few, many or a class of expanded clone.

CDR3 DNA: TGTGCCAGCAGTTACCAAAATTCTGGGGCCAACGTCCTGACTTTC
CDR3 protein: CASSYQNSGANVLTF
D gene: NA
V gene: TRBV6-5
J gene: TRBJ2-6
clone size: NA

CDR3 DNA: TGTGCCAGCAGTGAAGTATCCGTTTCTGGAAACACCATATATTTT
CDR3 protein: CASSEVSVSGNTIYF
D gene: NA
V gene: TRBV6-1
J gene: TRBJ1-3
clone size: NA

CDR3 DNA: TGTGCCAGCAGCGCGGGACTAGCGGGACAAGAGACCCAGTACTTC
CDR3 protein: CASSAGLAGQETQYF
D gene: TRBD2
V gene: TRBV11-3
J gene: TRBJ2-5
clone size: NA

CDR3 DNA: TGTGCCAGCAGTTTAGCGGGGTGGGACACTGAAGCTTTCTTT
CDR3 protein: CASSLAGWDTEAFF
D gene: NA
V gene: TRBV6-5
J gene: TRBJ1-1
clone size: NA

CDR3 DNA: TGTGCCAGCAGACCTAGGACAGGGGGTTATTTAGGGTACACTGAAGCTTTCTTT
CDR3 protein: CASRPRTGGYLGYTEAFF
D gene: TRBD1
V gene: TRBV28
J gene: TRBJ1-1
clone size: NA

CDR3 DNA: TGTGCCAGCACCACCGGGACTCTCCTCTACAATGAGCAGTTCTTC
CDR3 protein: CASTTGTLLYNEQFF
D gene: NA
V gene: TRBV7-9
J gene: TRBJ2-1
clone size: few

CDR3 DNA: TGTGCCAGCAGAGGGGGCCGGGGTCAGCCCCAGCATTTT
CDR3 protein: CASRGGRGQPQHF
D gene: TRBD1
V gene: TRBV25-1
J gene: TRBJ1-5
clone size: NA

CDR3 DNA: TGCGCCAGCAGCTTGGCCGGGGCTAAGAACACTGAAGCTTTCTTT
CDR3 protein: CASSLAGAKNTEAFF
D gene: NA
V gene: TRBV5-1
J gene: TRBJ1-1
clone size: NA

CDR3 DNA: TGTGCCAGCAGCCAAAGGGGACAGGGTAGTACTGAAGCTTTCTTT
CDR3 protein: CASSQRGQGSTEAFF
D gene: TRBD1
V gene: TRBV4-2
J gene: TRBJ1-1
clone size: NA

CDR3 DNA: TGTGCCAGCAGTGATATCCACAAGGGGAAAGAGACCCAGTACTTC
CDR3 protein: CASSDIHKGKETQYF
D gene: NA
V gene: TRBV6-1
J gene: TRBJ2-5
clone size: NA

CDR3 DNA: TGTGCCAGCAGTTTATGGGGTAATGGCTACACCTTC
CDR3 protein: CASSLWGNGYTF
D gene: NA
V gene: TRBV28
J gene: TRBJ1-2
clone size: NA

CDR3 DNA: TGCGCCAGCAGTGCTGTCCTAACACAAAGTCGGGCCAACGTCCTGACTTTC
CDR3 protein: CASSAVLTQSRANVLTF
D gene: NA
V gene: TRBV10-1
J gene: TRBJ2-6
clone size: once

CDR3 DNA: TGTGCCAGCAGCACAATAAGGCAACCGAACTATGGCTACACCTTC
CDR3 protein: CASSTIRQPNYGYTF
D gene: NA
V gene: TRBV7-9
J gene: TRBJ1-2
clone size: once

CDR3 DNA: TGTGCCAGCAGCCTCGAGAGGGGGCTAGGGGAGCAGTTCTTC
CDR3 protein: CASSLERGLGEQFF
D gene: TRBD1
V gene: TRBV4-2
J gene: TRBJ2-1
clone size: NA

CDR3 DNA: TGCGCCAGCAGCCTGTACAGGGGTCAGGGAGAGACCCAGTACTTC
CDR3 protein: CASSLYRGQGETQYF
D gene: TRBD1
V gene: TRBV5-1
J gene: TRBJ2-5
clone size: NA

CDR3 DNA: TGCAGCGGACATTCCTCTGGAAACACCATATATTTT
CDR3 protein: CSGHSSGNTIYF
D gene: NA
V gene: TRBV29-1
J gene: TRBJ1-3
clone size: NA

CDR3 DNA: TGTGCCAGCAGCCAAGCTGCGGGGGGCACTGAAGCTTTCTTT
CDR3 protein: CASSQAAGGTEAFF
D gene: NA
V gene: TRBV4-2
J gene: TRBJ1-1
clone size: NA

CDR3 DNA: TGCGCCAGCAGCGCCACAGGGCCTTATAATGAAAAACTGTTTTTT
CDR3 protein: CASSATGPYNEKLFF
D gene: NA
V gene: TRBV5-1
J gene: TRBJ1-4
clone size: NA

CDR3 DNA: TGTGCCAGTAGTATGGGACAGGGGAATGAGCAGTTCTTC
CDR3 protein: CASSMGQGNEQFF
D gene: TRBD1
V gene: TRBV19
J gene: TRBJ2-1
clone size: NA

CDR3 DNA: TGTGCCAGCAGTGGGGTCGAGCAGTACTTC
CDR3 protein: CASSGVEQYF
D gene: NA
V gene: TRBV2
J gene: TRBJ2-7
clone size: NA

CDR3 DNA: TGTGCCAGCAGCTTAAGACTAGCCTACCGTTCTAGCACAGATACGCAGTATTTT
CDR3 protein: CASSLRLAYRSSTDTQYF
D gene: TRBD2
V gene: TRBV7-9
J gene: TRBJ2-3
clone size: NA

CDR3 DNA: TGTGCTAGCAGCTTAAAAGCTCGGGACAAACATCGCAATCAGCCCCAGCATTTT
CDR3 protein: CASSLKARDKHRNQPQHF
D gene: NA
V gene: TRBV7-7
J gene: TRBJ1-5
clone size: NA

CDR3 DNA: TGTGCCAGCAGTTTTACAGCCTCCTACGAGCAGTACTTC
CDR3 protein: CASSFTASYEQYF
D gene: NA
V gene: TRBV27
J gene: TRBJ2-7
clone size: NA

CDR3 DNA: TGTGCCAGCAGCTTAGGCGTTGCGGGGGGGCGTTTCAATGAGCAGTTCTTC
CDR3 protein: CASSLGVAGGRFNEQFF
D gene: TRBD2
V gene: TRBV11-3
J gene: TRBJ2-1
clone size: NA

CDR3 DNA: TGTGCCAGCAGCCAAGACAGGTCGGAGGGCCATCAGCCCCAGCATTTT
CDR3 protein: CASSQDRSEGHQPQHF
D gene: NA
V gene: TRBV4-2
J gene: TRBJ1-5
clone size: NA

CDR3 DNA: TGTGCCAGCAGCGAGGACAGGGGGCTCTATGGCTACACCTTC
CDR3 protein: CASSEDRGLYGYTF
D gene: TRBD1
V gene: TRBV2
J gene: TRBJ1-2
clone size: NA

CDR3 DNA: TGCAGCGTTGAGGGATTTAAAGGACAGGGTGTACCCGATGGCTACACCTTC
CDR3 protein: CSVEGFKGQGVPDGYTF
D gene: TRBD1
V gene: TRBV29-1
J gene: TRBJ1-2
clone size: NA

CDR3 DNA: TGTGCCAGCAGCTTGCTAGCGGGAGGGCCCGGGGAGCTGTTTTTT
CDR3 protein: CASSLLAGGPGELFF
D gene: TRBD2
V gene: TRBV27
J gene: TRBJ2-2
clone size: NA

CDR3 DNA: TGCGCCAGCAGTGACACCATGAACACTGAAGCTTTCTTT
CDR3 protein: CASSDTMNTEAFF
D gene: NA
V gene: TRBV5-1
J gene: TRBJ1-1
clone size: NA

CDR3 DNA: TGTGCTAGCAGCCGAAGACAGGGGGCCCGGAACACTGAAGCTTTCTTT
CDR3 protein: CASSRRQGARNTEAFF
D gene: TRBD1
V gene: TRBV7-7
J gene: TRBJ1-1
clone size: once

CDR3 DNA: TGTGCCAGTAGTGTAGCGGCCAGCTCCTACAATGAGCAGTTCTTC
CDR3 protein: CASSVAASSYNEQFF
D gene: NA
V gene: TRBV19
J gene: TRBJ2-1
clone size: NA

CDR3 DNA: TGTGCCAGCAGTCCAGGGACGCTGTCCTACAATGAGCAGTTCTTC
CDR3 protein: CASSPGTLSYNEQFF
D gene: NA
V gene: TRBV27
J gene: TRBJ2-1
clone size: few

CDR3 DNA: TGCAGCGGCGGACAGGGGGCAAAGAACACTGAAGCTTTCTTT
CDR3 protein: CSGGQGAKNTEAFF
D gene: TRBD1
V gene: TRBV29-1
J gene: TRBJ1-1
clone size: NA

CDR3 DNA: TGTGCCAGTAGTACACAGGGAGTCGGAGGCTACACCTTC
CDR3 protein: CASSTQGVGGYTF
D gene: NA
V gene: TRBV19
J gene: TRBJ1-2
clone size: NA

CDR3 DNA: TGTGCCAGCAGCAGACTAGCGGATAAGTACGAGCAGTACTTC
CDR3 protein: CASSRLADKYEQYF
D gene: TRBD2
V gene: TRBV5-5
J gene: TRBJ2-7
clone size: NA

CDR3 DNA: TGTGCCAGTAGTATTCCCCCCACATATGAAGCTTTCTTT
CDR3 protein: CASSIPPTYEAFF
D gene: NA
V gene: TRBV19
J gene: TRBJ1-1
clone size: NA

CDR3 DNA: TGTGCCAGCAGCCAGCGGACAGGGGACGAGACCCAGTACTTC
CDR3 protein: CASSQRTGDETQYF
D gene: TRBD1
V gene: TRBV7-8
J gene: TRBJ2-5
clone size: NA

CDR3 DNA: TGCGCCAGCAGCTTGGGGGCGGGGAGCACAGATACGCAGTATTTT
CDR3 protein: CASSLGAGSTDTQYF
D gene: NA
V gene: TRBV5-1
J gene: TRBJ2-3
clone size: NA

CDR3 DNA: TGTGCCAGTAGTATACCCCGGGACAGGGGAGCGGCCAACGTCCTGACTTTC
CDR3 protein: CASSIPRDRGAANVLTF
D gene: TRBD1
V gene: TRBV19
J gene: TRBJ2-6
clone size: NA

CDR3 DNA: TGCGCCAGCAGCCAAGAGAATGAGCAGTACTTC
CDR3 protein: CASSQENEQYF
D gene: NA
V gene: TRBV4-3
J gene: TRBJ2-7
clone size: NA

CDR3 DNA: TGTGCCAGCAGTCCTAACAGTGCTAACTATGGCTACACCTTC
CDR3 protein: CASSPNSANYGYTF
D gene: NA
V gene: TRBV6-4
J gene: TRBJ1-2
clone size: once

CDR3 DNA: TGTGCCAGCAGCTTGTCGTTTTCAACTAATGAAAAACTGTTTTTT
CDR3 protein: CASSLSFSTNEKLFF
D gene: NA
V gene: TRBV5-6
J gene: TRBJ1-4
clone size: NA

CDR3 DNA: TGTGCCAGCAGCTTACCGGACGGGTACTGGACCCAGTACTTC
CDR3 protein: CASSLPDGYWTQYF
D gene: NA
V gene: TRBV11-2
J gene: TRBJ2-5
clone size: NA

CDR3 DNA: TGCGCCAGCAGCTTGAGCTGGGGGAGTCAGCCCCAGCATTTT
CDR3 protein: CASSLSWGSQPQHF
D gene: NA
V gene: TRBV5-1
J gene: TRBJ1-5
clone size: once

CDR3 DNA: TGCAGTGCTAAAAAGCGGGGCACGCAGTATTTT
CDR3 protein: CSAKKRGTQYF
D gene: TRBD2
V gene: TRBV20-1
J gene: TRBJ2-3
clone size: NA

CDR3 DNA: TGTGCCAGCAGTTTAAGTCTGGTGCAAGGGGGCACTGAAGCTTTCTTT
CDR3 protein: CASSLSLVQGGTEAFF
D gene: NA
V gene: TRBV27
J gene: TRBJ1-1
clone size: NA

CDR3 DNA: TGTGCCAGCAGCCGTCGCGGGGGAACCGACTACGAGCAGTACTTC
CDR3 protein: CASSRRGGTDYEQYF
D gene: TRBD2
V gene: TRBV7-3
J gene: TRBJ2-7
clone size: NA

CDR3 DNA: TGCAGCCATAGGGGGCAGCAAGAGACCCAGTACTTC
CDR3 protein: CSHRGQQETQYF
D gene: TRBD1
V gene: TRBV29-1
J gene: TRBJ2-5
clone size: NA

CDR3 DNA: TGTGCCAGCACCCACGTGACGGGGAAGACCGGGGAGCTGTTTTTT
CDR3 protein: CASTHVTGKTGELFF
D gene: NA
V gene: TRBV11-2
J gene: TRBJ2-2
clone size: NA

CDR3 DNA: TGTGCCAGCAGGGATTTCCGCTTAGAGACCCAGTACTTC
CDR3 protein: CASRDFRLETQYF
D gene: NA
V gene: TRBV5-6
J gene: TRBJ2-5
clone size: NA

CDR3 DNA: TGTGCCAGCAGCTTAGGACAGGGCAACGAGCAGTACTTC
CDR3 protein: CASSLGQGNEQYF
D gene: TRBD1
V gene: TRBV7-9
J gene: TRBJ2-7
clone size: NA

CDR3 DNA: TGTGCCAGCAGTTCTCAAGGGGAGGGCACTGAAGCTTTCTTT
CDR3 protein: CASSSQGEGTEAFF
D gene: NA
V gene: TRBV2
J gene: TRBJ1-1
clone size: NA

CDR3 DNA: TGCGCCAGCAGCCCCAAGAGTCTGGGGTCCGAATTCGTTGGACAGTTCGGAGGCTACACCTTC
CDR3 protein: CASSPKSLGSEFVGQFGGYTF
D gene: NA
V gene: TRBV4-1
J gene: TRBJ1-2
clone size: NA

CDR3 DNA: TGTGCCAGTTTGTGGACAGGTCGTGGTGAAGCTTTCTTT
CDR3 protein: CASLWTGRGEAFF
D gene: TRBD1
V gene: TRBV19
J gene: TRBJ1-1
clone size: NA

CDR3 DNA: TGTGCCAGCAGCTTAGGCCGTAGCGGGAGGGTGAACTTC
CDR3 protein: CASSLGRSGRVNF
D gene: TRBD2
V gene: TRBV13
J gene: TRBJ2-7
clone size: few

CDR3 DNA: TGTGCCGTCCAGGGGGCGCTGGACGAGCAGTACTTC
CDR3 protein: CAVQGALDEQYF
D gene: TRBD1
V gene: TRBV27
J gene: TRBJ2-7
clone size: NA

CDR3 DNA: TGCGCCAGCAGCTTGGAAAGGCAGAGCACAGATACGCAGTATTTT
CDR3 protein: CASSLERQSTDTQYF
D gene: NA
V gene: TRBV5-1
J gene: TRBJ2-3
clone size: NA

CDR3 DNA: TGTGCCAGCAGCTCCGCCGACAGGACCTCTGGCAGGCAGTACTTC
CDR3 protein: CASSSADRTSGRQYF
D gene: NA
V gene: TRBV5-5
J gene: TRBJ2-7
clone size: once